The entry below describes one T cell receptor beta chain. The antigen remains undetermined. This specimen belongs to a study of blood T cells in healthy people across ages. The use of a sample-barcoded 5' primer and a J-beta primer mix characterized a second PCR of roughly 7 to 11 cycles. Every cDNA molecule carried a tag from a template-switch adaptor bearing 12 random nucleotides. A single record per CDR3 protein comes from TCRdb applying MiXCR to the 5' RACE reads. The sample lists 1 million or so distinct CDR3 sequences; less than 50% were seen once. Study-wide points: Diversity estimates drawn from one million T cells were deemed underestimates. Getting older went along with TCR beta diversity per million T cells dropping roughly linearly.

V shed 6 bases and J shed 3 bases, with 11 bases lying between them. The germline gives CDR1 DFQATT, CDR2 SNEGSKA (reference sequence). This CDR3 region has 13 residues. The sequence came from a woman aged 55-70 years in good health. Sequencing input: blood. The gene calls are TRBV20-1 and TRBJ1-4; D is unclear. CDR3 coding DNA: TGCAGTGCCCCCGGCGCCTCTAATGAAAAACTGTTTTTT. Encoded protein: CSAPGASNEKLFF.